The clone carrying this T cell receptor beta chain was counted ten times or more. The antigen is not known. The data are from a study of T cells in Graves' hyperthyroidism and ophthalmopathy. The germline gives CDR1 DFQATT, CDR2 SNEGSKA (reference sequence). The CDR3 totals 12 residues. Trimming took off 4 bases at V and 5 bases at J, with 12 bases between the two ends. Amplified regions were TCR beta CDR3 sequences from RNA transcripts. In the first-round RT-PCR of the TCR CDR3, the HTBI primer set was used. TCRdb re-called the multiplex PCR reads with MiXCR, one entry per CDR3 protein. This sample yields 650,000 to 750,000 distinct CDR3 sequences, of which about 14% are seen a single time; roughly 10% belongs to the top ten. Whole-study findings and limits: Ophthalmopathy was identified by the model a median approximately six months ahead of onset.

Disease duration under 2 months; hyperthyroidism patients were aged 18 to 65. The sequence was collected from a woman under 30 with Graves' hyperthyroidism. Sequencing was done on a sample of blood. The chain combines TRBV20-1 with TRBJ2-7, with D unclear. CDR3 loop: CSAMNDLDEQYF. For the CDR3, the DNA is TGCAGTGCTATGAACGACCTGGACGAGCAGTACTTC.